These T cell receptor beta chains were read from a single sample in a study of CD8 T cells in ankylosing spondylitis. TCRdb re-derived calls from the 5' RACE reads in MiXCR, one entry per CDR3 protein. The sample comprises about 440,000 distinct CDR3 sequences, about 15% of which are singletons, and 1% rests with the top ten. The specimen sequenced was blood, either unsorted or a sorted T cell fraction (not recorded which). Source of these receptors: a male donor with ankylosing spondylitis. CDR3s include the opening cysteine and the closing phenylalanine or tryptophan. Fields, in order: clone size, D gene, J gene, V gene, CDR3 DNA, CDR3 protein. The D gene is left open where the match is weak. Clone size is given for some rows only: seen once, a few or many times, or a class if the clone is expanded.

clone size: few
D gene: TRBD2
J gene: TRBJ2-3
V gene: TRBV7-6
CDR3 DNA: TGTGCCAGCAGCTTAGATCTAGCGGACACAGATACGCAGTATTTT
CDR3 protein: CASSLDLADTDTQYF

clone size: -
D gene: TRBD2
J gene: TRBJ2-1
V gene: TRBV5-1
CDR3 DNA: TGCGCCAGCAGCTGGACGACTAGCGGGCTTTCCTACAATGAGCAGTTCTTC
CDR3 protein: CASSWTTSGLSYNEQFF

clone size: few
D gene: TRBD1
J gene: TRBJ1-2
V gene: TRBV28
CDR3 DNA: TGTGCCAGCAGAAAACAGGGGTCGGGAGGCTACACCTTC
CDR3 protein: CASRKQGSGGYTF

clone size: -
D gene: TRBD1
J gene: TRBJ1-5
V gene: TRBV12-3/TRBV12-4
CDR3 DNA: TGTGCCAGCAGCAAACAGGGGCTAAGCAATCAGCCCCAGCATTTT
CDR3 protein: CASSKQGLSNQPQHF

clone size: -
D gene: TRBD1
J gene: TRBJ1-2
V gene: TRBV12-3/TRBV12-4
CDR3 DNA: TGTGCCAGCAGCCTCCGGGACAGGGTGAGCTATGACTATGGCTACACCTTC
CDR3 protein: CASSLRDRVSYDYGYTF

clone size: few
D gene: TRBD2
J gene: TRBJ2-5
V gene: TRBV28
CDR3 DNA: TGTGCCAGCACCACTGCCGGGACTAGCGGACAAGAGACCCAGTACTTC
CDR3 protein: CASTTAGTSGQETQYF

clone size: few
D gene: TRBD2
J gene: TRBJ2-5
V gene: TRBV20-1
CDR3 DNA: TGCAGTGCTAGATGGGCTAGCGGGGAGACCCAGTACTTC
CDR3 protein: CSARWASGETQYF

clone size: few
D gene: -
J gene: TRBJ2-5
V gene: TRBV5-1
CDR3 DNA: TGCGCCAGCAGCAGAGGGGACAAGGAGACCCAGTACTTC
CDR3 protein: CASSRGDKETQYF

clone size: few
D gene: TRBD1
J gene: TRBJ1-2
V gene: TRBV12-5
CDR3 DNA: TGTGCTAGTGGTACGCTACCAGGGGGAGGTTATGGCTACACCTTC
CDR3 protein: CASGTLPGGGYGYTF

clone size: few
D gene: -
J gene: TRBJ1-4
V gene: TRBV15
CDR3 DNA: TGTGCCACCAGCAGAGAAGACGGGGCCAATGAAAAACTGTTTTTT
CDR3 protein: CATSREDGANEKLFF

clone size: many
D gene: -
J gene: TRBJ2-3
V gene: TRBV12-3/TRBV12-4
CDR3 DNA: TGTGCCAGCAGTTTCTTGGGGGGCACAAAAACAGATACGCAGTATTTT
CDR3 protein: CASSFLGGTKTDTQYF

clone size: -
D gene: -
J gene: TRBJ1-4
V gene: TRBV5-1
CDR3 DNA: TGCGCCAGCAGCTCGAACCCGAATGAAAAACTGTTTTTT
CDR3 protein: CASSSNPNEKLFF

clone size: few
D gene: -
J gene: TRBJ2-2
V gene: TRBV12-3/TRBV12-4
CDR3 DNA: TGTGCCAGCAGCCCACCGGCCGGCCTAGTGGCCGGGGAGCTGTTTTTT
CDR3 protein: CASSPPAGLVAGELFF

clone size: few
D gene: -
J gene: TRBJ2-3
V gene: TRBV7-2
CDR3 DNA: TGTGCCAGCAGCCCATACGCGGATACGCAGTATTTT
CDR3 protein: CASSPYADTQYF

clone size: few
D gene: TRBD2
J gene: TRBJ2-3
V gene: TRBV20-1
CDR3 DNA: TGCAGTGCCTACGAGACTAGCGGGCTTAGCACAGATACGCAGTATTTT
CDR3 protein: CSAYETSGLSTDTQYF

clone size: few
D gene: -
J gene: TRBJ2-1
V gene: TRBV25-1
CDR3 DNA: TGTGCCAGCAGTGAATCCTGGCGGATTGAGCAGTTCTTC
CDR3 protein: CASSESWRIEQFF

clone size: -
D gene: -
J gene: TRBJ2-7
V gene: TRBV3-1
CDR3 DNA: TGTGCCAGCAGCGCAACAGGGATCACCTACGAGCAGTACTTC
CDR3 protein: CASSATGITYEQYF

clone size: -
D gene: -
J gene: TRBJ2-7
V gene: TRBV25-1
CDR3 DNA: TGTGCCAGCAGTGACCACCTTGGGCAGGGTGGGTACGAGCAGTACTTC
CDR3 protein: CASSDHLGQGGYEQYF

clone size: many
D gene: -
J gene: TRBJ1-4
V gene: TRBV6-4
CDR3 DNA: TGTGCCAGCAGTGACTCGTCTCCCACTAATGAAAAACTGTTTTTT
CDR3 protein: CASSDSSPTNEKLFF

clone size: -
D gene: -
J gene: TRBJ2-1
V gene: TRBV15
CDR3 DNA: TGTGCCACCAGCAGAGGGGACGCCGACAATGAGCAGTTCTTC
CDR3 protein: CATSRGDADNEQFF

clone size: few
D gene: TRBD2
J gene: TRBJ2-2
V gene: TRBV6-1
CDR3 DNA: TGTGCCAGCTACCGGGTAGCGGGGGGTAGAGGCACCGGGGAGCTGTTTTTT
CDR3 protein: CASYRVAGGRGTGELFF

clone size: -
D gene: TRBD2
J gene: TRBJ2-7
V gene: TRBV7-9
CDR3 DNA: TGTGCCAGCAGCTTAGAGCGCGGGAGTACCTACGAGCAGTACTTC
CDR3 protein: CASSLERGSTYEQYF

clone size: many
D gene: -
J gene: TRBJ1-2
V gene: TRBV5-1
CDR3 DNA: TGTGCCAGCAGCCTTGACAGAAACTATGGCTACACCTTC
CDR3 protein: CASSLDRNYGYTF

clone size: -
D gene: -
J gene: TRBJ2-5
V gene: TRBV6-5
CDR3 DNA: TGTGCCAGCGGTCGCAAAGAGACCCAGTACTTC
CDR3 protein: CASGRKETQYF

clone size: -
D gene: TRBD2
J gene: TRBJ2-3
V gene: TRBV9
CDR3 DNA: TGTGCCAGCAGCGGACCGGGAGGGGGACCGGGCACAGATACGCAGTATTTT
CDR3 protein: CASSGPGGGPGTDTQYF

clone size: few
D gene: -
J gene: TRBJ1-6
V gene: TRBV20-1
CDR3 DNA: TGCAGTGCTAGAGCACTGCGGGGTCAGAATTCACCCCTCCACTTT
CDR3 protein: CSARALRGQNSPLHF

clone size: -
D gene: -
J gene: TRBJ1-3
V gene: TRBV5-1
CDR3 DNA: TGCGCCAGCAGCCCCGCCCAGGGGTCTGGAAACACCATATATTTT
CDR3 protein: CASSPAQGSGNTIYF

clone size: -
D gene: -
J gene: TRBJ1-5
V gene: TRBV5-6
CDR3 DNA: TGTGCCAGCAGCTTCACGCAGGAGTGGGGTCAGCCCCAGCATTTT
CDR3 protein: CASSFTQEWGQPQHF

clone size: few
D gene: -
J gene: TRBJ2-1
V gene: TRBV21-1
CDR3 DNA: TGTGCCAGCAGCAAAAGGGACCGGGACCGAGGATACAATGAGCAGTTCTTC
CDR3 protein: CASSKRDRDRGYNEQFF

clone size: -
D gene: -
J gene: TRBJ2-3
V gene: TRBV11-3
CDR3 DNA: TGTGCCAGCAGCCTCCGGACCGTCACAGATACGCAGTATTTT
CDR3 protein: CASSLRTVTDTQYF

clone size: -
D gene: -
J gene: TRBJ2-2
V gene: TRBV27
CDR3 DNA: TGTGCCAGCAGACTAGGGAAAGTAGGGACCGGGGAGCTGTTTTTT
CDR3 protein: CASRLGKVGTGELFF

clone size: many
D gene: TRBD1
J gene: TRBJ1-1
V gene: TRBV4-1
CDR3 DNA: TGCGCCAGCAGCCAAGATGGACAGGGGGCTGAAGCTTTCTTT
CDR3 protein: CASSQDGQGAEAFF

clone size: -
D gene: -
J gene: TRBJ1-1
V gene: TRBV7-9
CDR3 DNA: TGTGCCAGCAGCCTCCGGACCGATATGAACACTGAAGCTTTCTTT
CDR3 protein: CASSLRTDMNTEAFF

clone size: few
D gene: TRBD1
J gene: TRBJ1-1
V gene: TRBV20-1
CDR3 DNA: TGCAGTGCTAGAGCCAGGGATCTCAGGGGGAGGACTGAAGCTTTCTTT
CDR3 protein: CSARARDLRGRTEAFF

clone size: -
D gene: -
J gene: TRBJ2-1
V gene: TRBV12-3/TRBV12-4
CDR3 DNA: TGTGCCAGCAGTCGCCCCAGCTGGAGGAATAGAAATGAGCAGTTCTTC
CDR3 protein: CASSRPSWRNRNEQFF

clone size: -
D gene: TRBD2
J gene: TRBJ2-1
V gene: TRBV6-1
CDR3 DNA: TGTGCCAGCAGGTCACTAGCGGGAAGTTACAATGAGCAGTTCTTC
CDR3 protein: CASRSLAGSYNEQFF

clone size: -
D gene: -
J gene: TRBJ2-7
V gene: TRBV18
CDR3 DNA: TGTGCCAGCTCACCACAGGGTCAGGGCTCCGAGCAGTACTTC
CDR3 protein: CASSPQGQGSEQYF

clone size: few
D gene: -
J gene: TRBJ1-5
V gene: TRBV20-1
CDR3 DNA: TGCAGTGCTAGTAAACAGGGCAATCAGCCCCAGCATTTT
CDR3 protein: CSASKQGNQPQHF

clone size: -
D gene: -
J gene: TRBJ1-2
V gene: TRBV6-5
CDR3 DNA: TGTGCCAGCAGTTACGATGGGGGGCACTATGGCTACACCTTC
CDR3 protein: CASSYDGGHYGYTF

clone size: few
D gene: -
J gene: TRBJ2-3
V gene: TRBV4-1
CDR3 DNA: TGCGCCAGCAGCATGGGACGGGGAGCCGATAGCACAGATACGCAGTATTTT
CDR3 protein: CASSMGRGADSTDTQYF